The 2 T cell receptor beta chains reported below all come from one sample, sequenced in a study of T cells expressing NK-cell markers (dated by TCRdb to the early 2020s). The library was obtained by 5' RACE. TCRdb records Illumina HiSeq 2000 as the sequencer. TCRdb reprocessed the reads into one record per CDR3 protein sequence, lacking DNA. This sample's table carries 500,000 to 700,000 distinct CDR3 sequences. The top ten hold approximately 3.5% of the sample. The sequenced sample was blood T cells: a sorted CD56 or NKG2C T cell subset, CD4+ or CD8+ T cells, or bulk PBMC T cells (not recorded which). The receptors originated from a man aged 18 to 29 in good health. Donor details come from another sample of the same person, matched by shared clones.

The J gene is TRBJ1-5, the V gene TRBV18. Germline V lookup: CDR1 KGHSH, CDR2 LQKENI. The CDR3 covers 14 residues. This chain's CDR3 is CASSPGYSNQPQHF.

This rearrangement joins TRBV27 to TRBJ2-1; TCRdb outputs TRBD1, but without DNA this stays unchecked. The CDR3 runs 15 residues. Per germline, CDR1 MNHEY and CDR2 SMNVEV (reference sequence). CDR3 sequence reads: CASSTRDRGRDEQFF.